This T cell receptor beta chain was identified in a study of T cells in Graves' hyperthyroidism and ophthalmopathy. General study findings and limits: In validation, the model predicted ophthalmopathy. These predictions came a median about 6 months before onset.

The hyperthyroidism was newly diagnosed and had lasted under 2 months; the patients were aged 18 to 65. Thyroid ultrasound and orbital computed tomography, with clinical symptoms and serum thyroxine and TRAb, informed diagnoses. Extraction of PBMCs used roughly 9.3 ml of fresh peripheral blood. V shed 6 bases, J shed 6 bases, and the junction held 9 bases outside the gene matches. This CDR3 spans 16 amino acids. Researchers took RNA transcripts and amplified the TCR beta CDR3 regions from them. The HTBI primer set was used in a first-round RT-PCR of the TCR CDR3. TCRdb re-called the multiplex PCR reads through MiXCR, storing one row per CDR3 protein. The sample has 250,000 to 300,000 distinct CDR3 sequences, around 15% seen once. Regarding this clonotype: Its antigen is unknown.

This TCR came from a middle-aged woman with Graves' hyperthyroidism. The specimen was blood. The chain links TRBV12-3 or TRBV12-4 to TRBJ2-2; 11 bases are shared with TRBD2. The CDR3 is CASSKTSGSSPGELFF. The CDR3 DNA sequence: TGTGCCAGCAGCAAAACTAGCGGGAGCTCCCCCGGGGAGCTGTTTTTT.